The 19 T cell receptor beta chains below come from one sample, sequenced in a study of blood T cell repertoires in COVID-19. Clones were sequenced by immunoSEQ multiplex PCR, and TCRdb holds only the in-frame ones, with some missing. Of about 56,000 clones detected, roughly nine tenths appear once; the ten largest clones hold 43%. Material: peripheral blood. Receptors were obtained from a woman aged 60-70 years with COVID-19, enrolled during active disease.

The chain employs TRBV4-1 and TRBJ1-5, with D possibly matching TRBD1 (5 bases). Germline CDR1 is MGHRA and CDR2 is YSYEKL. CDR3 length: 16 residues. Trimming took 7 bases from V and 5 from J, leaving 21 bases between them. The chain's CDR3 is CASNLSLGPNHQPQHF. CDR3 sequence (DNA): TGCGCCAGCAACCTCTCCTTGGGGCCGAACCATCAGCCCCAGCATTTT.

The genes are TRBV25-1 and TRBJ2-7, with 11 bases aligning to TRBD2. After removal of 4 bases from V and 6 bases from J, the junction contained 5 bases not matched to a gene. From germline, CDR1 is MGHDK and CDR2 SYGVNS. This CDR3 region has 14 residues. The CDR3 spells CASSGSGREIEQYF. The CDR3 DNA follows: TGTGCCAGCAGTGGTAGCGGGAGGGAAATCGAGCAGTACTTC.

The CDR3 bases are TGTGCCAGCAGCGGGGGGGACCCTCCCGACCCGGGAAACACCATATATTTT. This translates into CASSGGDPPDPGNTIYF. The rearrangement links TRBV5-5 to TRBJ1-3; D is possibly TRBD1 (5 bases). The CDR3 loop spans 17 amino acids. Germline V gene sequence: CDR1 SGHKS, CDR2 YYEKEE (reference sequence). Trimming removed 4 bases at V and 4 bases at J, with 21 bases between. The full variable domain, with the rest looked up from reference TRBV5-5 and TRBJ1-3, is DAGVTQSPTHLIKTRGQQVTLRCSPISGHKSVSWYQQVLGQGPQFIFQYYEKEERGRGNFPDRFSARQFPNYSSELNVNALLLGDSALYLCASSGGDPPDPGNTIYFGEGSWLTVV.

The chain recombines TRBV27 with TRBJ2-7; the match to TRBD2 covers 13 bases. The CDR3 contains 16 residues. The germline CDR1 and CDR2 sequences are MNHEY and SMNVEV (reference sequence). The J segment lost 3 bases and the V segment lost 5 bases, leaving 7 bases of the junction unmatched. CDR3 loop: CASSPGTSGNVYEQYF. The CDR3 DNA reads as TGTGCCAGCAGTCCAGGGACTAGCGGGAATGTCTACGAGCAGTACTTC.

The chain has TRBV11-2 and TRBJ2-7; a possible D gene is TRBD1 (6 bases). Germline CDR1 SGHAT, CDR2 FQNNGV. V lost 5 bases and J 1 base, leaving 21 bases between the germline ends. The CDR3 runs to 17 residues. CDR3 sequence: CASSRIFRGELSYEQYF. The CDR3 DNA sequence: TGTGCCAGCAGCCGGATCTTCAGGGGAGAACTATCCTACGAGCAGTACTTC. Together with reference TRBV11-2 and TRBJ2-7, the CDR3 gives the full variable domain: EAGVAQSPRYKIIEKRQSVAFWCNPISGHATLYWYQQILGQGPKLLIQFQNNGVVDDSQLPKDRFSAERLKGVDSTLKIQPAKLEDSAVYLCASSRIFRGELSYEQYFGPGTRLTVT.

The rearrangement uses TRBV19 and TRBJ1-1; D remains ambiguous. The V gene lost 6 bases and the J gene lost 9 bases, with 14 bases spanning the gap. The germline CDR1 and CDR2 sequences are LNHDA and SQIVND (reference sequence). The CDR3 is 12 amino acids. The CDR3 region is CASRLPISKAFF. CDR3 DNA sequence: TGTGCCAGTAGACTCCCGATTTCGAAAGCTTTCTTT.

This chain uses TRBV4-3 with TRBJ2-3, with 12 bases identical to TRBD2. V shed 5 bases and J 5 bases; nucleotides not matched to a gene: 8. Germline V gives CDR1 LGHNA, CDR2 YSLEER. This CDR3 comprises 16 residues. The CDR3 DNA is TGCGCCAGCAGCTTCCTAGCGGGGGGGCCCGGAGATACGCAGTATTTT. It yields the protein CASSFLAGGPGDTQYF.

The J gene is TRBJ2-7, the V gene TRBV19, with 8 bases that match TRBD2. Losses at the gene ends were 0 bases for V and 1 base for J; bases not matched to a gene: 8. This CDR3 has 17 amino acids. Germline CDR1 and CDR2: LNHDA and SQIVND (reference sequence). The CDR3 DNA is TGTGCCAGTAGTATAGAGGCGACTAGCGCCACTTCCTACGAGCAGTACTTC. It encodes CASSIEATSATSYEQYF.

The rearrangement joins TRBV27 to TRBJ2-3, with D possibly TRBD2 on 5 matching bases. The germline gives CDR1 MNHEY, CDR2 SMNVEV (reference sequence). The CDR3 covers 16 residues. Trimming removed 2 bases from V and 0 bases from J, with 12 bases in between. The CDR3 here is CASSLGAVISTDTQYF. The CDR3 DNA follows: TGTGCCAGCAGTTTAGGAGCGGTTATTAGCACAGATACGCAGTATTTT.

This clone came up once. V gene TRBV28 combines with J gene TRBJ1-5; D unresolved. The germline gives CDR1 MDHEN, CDR2 SYDVKM. With 3 bases removed from V and 0 bases from J, the gap between germline ends came to 12 bases. The CDR3 runs 16 residues. DNA of the CDR3: TGTGCCAGCAGTTTTGTCCGTTCCTATAGCAATCAGCCCCAGCATTTT. The encoded protein is CASSFVRSYSNQPQHF.

The rearrangement joins TRBV7-9 to TRBJ1-2; 10 bases line up with TRBD1. The CDR3 contains 13 residues. Germline V gene sequence: CDR1 SEHNR, CDR2 FQNEAQ (reference sequence). The ends lost 5 bases at V and 9 bases at J; junction bases unmatched: 6. The CDR3 region is CASSKWDRGSYTF. In DNA, the CDR3 is TGTGCCAGCAGCAAGTGGGACAGGGGCAGCTACACCTTC.

The V gene is TRBV5-6, the J gene TRBJ2-7, with D maybe TRBD2 (5 bases). Germline V CDR1 and CDR2: SGHDT, YYEEEE. The CDR3 consists of 15 residues. V was trimmed by 7 bases and J by 5 bases, leaving 22 bases between them. The CDR3, as DNA: TGTGCCAGCGTCGGCTTACTGAGGGCCCCCGACGAGCAGTACTTC. Protein sequence: CASVGLLRAPDEQYF.

V usage is TRBV6-5 and J usage is TRBJ1-2; no reliable D call. The germline V and J ends were trimmed by 5 bases and 5 bases, with 12 bases remaining between them. The CDR3 has 13 amino acids. Germline V gives CDR1 MNHEY, CDR2 SVGAGI. CDR3 in DNA: TGTGCCAGCAGTACCGGACTTTTATATGGCTACACCTTC. The encoded protein is CASSTGLLYGYTF.

The chain recombines TRBV7-2 with TRBJ2-7, with 10 positions matching TRBD1. V was clipped by 5 bases and J by 3 bases; unmatched bases: 10. The CDR3 extends over 16 amino acids. Germline loops: CDR1 SGHTA, CDR2 FQGNSA. In DNA form, the CDR3 reads TGTGCCAGCAGCGAGCCGGGACAGGGGAGGCTCTACGAGCAGTACTTC. Amino acid sequence: CASSEPGQGRLYEQYF. Complete variable domain (other parts from reference TRBV7-2 and TRBJ2-7): GAGVSQSPSNKVTEKGKDVELRCDPISGHTALYWYRQSLGQGLEFLIYFQGNSAPDKSGLPSDRFSAERTGGSVSTLTIQRTQQEDSAVYLCASSEPGQGRLYEQYFGPGTRLTVT.

The rearrangement links TRBV6-5 to TRBJ2-6, with no clear D. V was cut by 6 bases and J by 0 bases, with 9 bases left in between. The CDR3 is 15 residues long. Germline V gene lookup returns CDR1 MNHEY and CDR2 SVGAGI. CDR3 nucleotide sequence: TGTGCCAGCAGAACGGTGTCCTCTGGGGCCAACGTCCTGACTTTC. Translation gives CASRTVSSGANVLTF.

This sequence joins TRBV18 and TRBJ1-2; unclear D gene. The CDR3 length is 15 residues. Germline V gene sequence: CDR1 KGHSH, CDR2 LQKENI. V was trimmed by 3 bases and J by 3 bases, leaving 14 bases between them. The CDR3 DNA follows: TGTGCCAGCTCACCTTTGGACTTAGGTGACTATGGCTACACCTTC. It codes for CASSPLDLGDYGYTF. The full variable domain, completed using reference TRBV18 and TRBJ1-2, is NAGVMQNPRHLVRRRGQEARLRCSPMKGHSHVYWYRQLPEEGLKFMVYLQKENIIDESGMPKERFSAEFPKEGPSILRIQQVVRGDSAAYFCASSPLDLGDYGYTFGSGTRLTVV.

The rearrangement uses TRBV5-6 and TRBJ2-7; 8 bases agree with TRBD1. Unmatched junction bases numbered 8, after V lost 4 bases and J lost 2 bases. The CDR3 has 15 residues. Germline CDR1 SGHDT, CDR2 YYEEEE. This CDR3 reads CASSRGTGRAYEQYF. Here the CDR3 DNA reads TGTGCCAGCAGCCGGGGGACAGGAAGAGCCTACGAGCAGTACTTC.

The genes are TRBV6-1 and TRBJ1-2; possibly TRBD1 for D (6 bases). Deletions cut 2 bases from V and 2 bases from J, with 9 bases between. Looked up from germline, CDR1 is MNHNS and CDR2 is SASEGT. This CDR3 comprises 14 residues. The CDR3 loop reads CASSEYRENYGYTF. The CDR3 nucleotides read TGTGCCAGCAGTGAATACAGGGAGAACTATGGCTACACCTTC.

This chain uses TRBV28 with TRBJ2-5, with D possibly matching TRBD1 (6 bases). Trimming removed 10 bases at V and 5 bases at J, with 23 bases between. The germline gives CDR1 MDHEN, CDR2 SYDVKM. CDR3 length equals 15 residues. The CDR3 region is CATGPQGFLRETQYF. CDR3 coding DNA: TGTGCCACCGGCCCACAGGGCTTCTTGAGGGAGACCCAGTACTTC.